This TCR beta chain is drawn from a study of T cells in Graves' hyperthyroidism and ophthalmopathy. Study-wide findings and caveats: Most expanded thyroid clonotypes above 0.001 also appeared in blood.

The sample holds a few counts of this clonotype. Its antigen is currently unknown. The CDR3 covers 15 residues. Looked up from germline, CDR1 is MGHRA and CDR2 is YSYEKL. V gave up 3 bases and J gave up 5 bases; unmatched junction bases: 5. TCR beta CDR3 region amplification was performed from RNA transcripts. TCR CDR3 regions were first amplified by RT-PCR with HTBI primers. TCRdb called the multiplex PCR reads again in MiXCR, with one record for every CDR3 protein. The top ten clones hold around 7.7% of a sample with fewer than 900,000 distinct CDR3 sequences, around 15% of them seen once. Sequencing was carried out using blood. The TCR comes from a man younger than 35 with Graves' hyperthyroidism. This chain joins TRBV4-1 and TRBJ2-1; 9 bases match TRBD2. As DNA, the CDR3 is TGCGCCAGCAGCCAGCCCCTAGCGGGAAACAATGAGCAGTTCTTC. Protein product: CASSQPLAGNNEQFF.